This T cell receptor (beta chain) was retrieved from a study of blood T cell repertoires in COVID-19. Background on the study: The origin of the acute and convalescent COVID-19 samples was the United States, Italy and Spain. In each case, the material was cDNA or gDNA derived from T cells, B-cell-depleted T cells, or PBMCs.

Those enrolled in Seattle joined during active infection and were followed longitudinally afterward. Under the authors' procedure: It was from reference gene primer amplification that nucleated cell counts were estimated. The repertoire was sequenced with immunoSEQ multiplex PCR; TCRdb's copy has only in-frame clones and lacks some. That table furnishes V, J and clone size, whereas the DNA furnished D and trimming. The data contain around 140,000 clones, approximately 90% of them singletons. The CDR3 consists of 14 residues. V lost 6 bases and J lost 1, with 9 bases in between. Looked up from germline, CDR1 is LNHDA and CDR2 is SQIVND (reference sequence).

The genes are TRBV19 and TRBJ2-2, with D perhaps TRBD1 (6 bases). This TCR was recovered from a man aged 18-30 years with COVID-19, enrolled during active disease. Sequencing input: peripheral blood. The CDR3 loop is CASRLGQNTGELFF. CDR3 DNA sequence: TGTGCCAGTAGGTTGGGACAGAACACCGGGGAGCTGTTTTTT.